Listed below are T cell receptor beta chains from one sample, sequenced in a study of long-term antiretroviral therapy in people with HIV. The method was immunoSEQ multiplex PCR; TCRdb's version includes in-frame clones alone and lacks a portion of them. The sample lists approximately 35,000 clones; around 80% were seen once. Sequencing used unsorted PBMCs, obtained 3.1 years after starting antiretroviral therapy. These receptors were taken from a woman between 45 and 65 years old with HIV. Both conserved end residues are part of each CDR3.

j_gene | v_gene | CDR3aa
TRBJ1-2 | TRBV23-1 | CASSHWGRIIEGYTF
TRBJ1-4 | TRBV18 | CASSTLTGDFTTNEKLFF
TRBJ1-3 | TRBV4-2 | CASSQDGTAGNTIYF
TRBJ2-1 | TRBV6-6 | CASSYRGPRSYNEQFF
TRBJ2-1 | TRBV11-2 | CASSLWDRTKDNEQFF
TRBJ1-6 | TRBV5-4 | CASSLAGTGNSPLHF
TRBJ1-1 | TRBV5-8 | CASSLGQGAGITEAFF
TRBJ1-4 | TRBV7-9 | CASSLLGTANEKLFF
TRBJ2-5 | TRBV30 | CAWTNGLAGGKTQYF
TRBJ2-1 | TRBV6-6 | CASKPPNQPNNEQFF
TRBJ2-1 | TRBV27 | CASSQSGSYNEQFF
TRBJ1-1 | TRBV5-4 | CASSLNTNTEAFF
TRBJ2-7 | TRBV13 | CASSLGVARGYEQYF
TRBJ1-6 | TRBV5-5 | CASSLNPRDSPLHF
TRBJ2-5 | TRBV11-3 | CASSPGQRGFSETQYF
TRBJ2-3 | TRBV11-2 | CASSSHDTQYF
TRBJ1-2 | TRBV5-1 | CASSAFGTGHFTF
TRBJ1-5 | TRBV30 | CAWSRGQGNQPQHF
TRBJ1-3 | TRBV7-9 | CASSLEVGQGGNTIYF
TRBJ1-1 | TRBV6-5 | CASSAPGGRTTEAFF
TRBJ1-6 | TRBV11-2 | CASSLVAGTYNSPLHF
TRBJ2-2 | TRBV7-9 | CASSLGGNTGELFF
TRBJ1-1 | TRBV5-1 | CASSLVVNTEAFF
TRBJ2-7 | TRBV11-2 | CASSVMRGGGYEQYF
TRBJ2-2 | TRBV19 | CASLHTNTGELFF
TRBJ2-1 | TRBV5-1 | CASRPRQASYNEQFF
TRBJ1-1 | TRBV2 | CASSRRDIRRTEAFF
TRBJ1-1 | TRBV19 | CASSIRTGQFMNTEAFF
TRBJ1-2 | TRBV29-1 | CSVPRGYGYTF
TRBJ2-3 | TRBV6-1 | CASTLANTDTQYF
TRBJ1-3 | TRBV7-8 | CASSSSQGAGNTIYF
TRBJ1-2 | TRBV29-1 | CSVFSGSYGYTF
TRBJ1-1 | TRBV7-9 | CASSPRDNTEAFF
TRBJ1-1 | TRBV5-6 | CASRAGQGRTEAFF
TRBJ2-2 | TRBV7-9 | CAIKEMNTGELFF
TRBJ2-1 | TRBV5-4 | CASSLFGSSYNEQFF
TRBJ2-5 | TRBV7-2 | CASSLAGGQGTQYF
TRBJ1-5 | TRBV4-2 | CASSQDDRYGHQPQHF
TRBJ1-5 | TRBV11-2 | CASSPASGTGSQPQHF
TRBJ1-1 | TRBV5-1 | CASSLGLDGNTEAFF
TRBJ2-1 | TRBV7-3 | CASSEGQVGRNEQFF
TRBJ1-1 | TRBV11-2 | CASSLVSTEAFF
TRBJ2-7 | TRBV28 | CASSPPWTGFGQYF